This TCR beta chain came from a study of blood T cells in healthy people across ages. V lost 4 bases to trimming and J lost 8 bases, with 15 bases between them. The CDR3 covers 14 residues. Germline V gene data show CDR1 as SGHTA and CDR2 as FQGNSA. Total RNA extraction produced at least 5.5 micrograms (per sample) for the study. Whole-study results and caveats: Naive T cell percentage by flow cytometry tracked strongly with beta diversity.

As for this clonotype: Its cognate antigen is unknown.

Sample-barcoded 5' priming and a J-beta primer mix drove a second PCR of 7 to 11 cycles. TCRdb independently ran MiXCR on the 5' RACE reads; one entry per CDR3 protein. Among roughly 1.4 million distinct CDR3 sequences listed, approximately 59% were seen once. V is TRBV7-2 and J is TRBJ2-4, with a weak D call TRBD2 (5 bases). This TCR was recovered from a man aged 18 to 30 in good health. Source material: blood. CDR3 bases: TGTGCCAGCAGCTCGCAGGTCAGGCGGGACATTCAGTACTTC. Its protein product is CASSSQVRRDIQYF.